The 28 T cell receptor beta chains below all came from one sample that was sequenced in a study of shared clonotypes between healthy human individuals. The assay was immunoSEQ multiplex PCR, and TCRdb's table has in-frame clones only and misses some. The data show about 100,000 clones, over 65% seen once. Sequencing was done on a sample of memory CD8+ T cells sorted from blood. The subset was: CD45RO+ cells pooled with CCR7-negative TemRA cells. These TCRs come from a woman in her twenties or thirties in good health.

The gene calls are TRBV13 and TRBJ2-7, with a possible D match to TRBD2 (7 bases). V was trimmed by 7 bases and J by 4 bases, leaving 14 bases between them. This CDR3 comprises 13 residues. CDR1 and CDR2 (germline): PRHDT, FYEKMQ (reference sequence). The CDR3 reads CASTQGGGYEQYF. The CDR3 region has the DNA TGTGCCAGCACCCAAGGGGGGGGGTACGAGCAGTACTTC.

This clone was detected once. The J gene is TRBJ2-6, the V gene TRBV28; D is perhaps TRBD1 (5 bases). The CDR3 loop spans 17 amino acids. Germline CDR1 reads MDHEN; CDR2 reads SYDVKM. V shed 4 bases and J shed 2 bases, with 15 bases lying between them. For the CDR3, the DNA is TGTGCCAGCAGTTGGGGCTCGTCTAGACCTGGGGCCAACGTCCTGACTTTC. This gives the protein CASSWGSSRPGANVLTF.

This clone appeared a single time. The chain employs TRBV5-4 and TRBJ2-1; the D is unclear. The germline V and J ends were trimmed by 0 bases and 7 bases, with 8 bases remaining between them. In germline, CDR1 is SGHNT, CDR2 YYREEE (reference sequence). The CDR3 extends over 13 amino acids. The CDR3 protein is CASSLVGGNEQFF. As DNA, the CDR3 is TGTGCCAGCAGCTTGGTAGGTGGAAATGAGCAGTTCTTC.

This chain connects TRBV9 to TRBJ2-7; no firm D call. V lost 4 bases to trimming and J lost 0 bases, with 14 bases between them. Germline V CDR1 and CDR2: SGDLS, YYNGEE. This CDR3 comprises 15 residues. The CDR3 loop reads CASSSHKRRSYEQYF. The DNA of the CDR3 is TGTGCCAGCAGCTCACATAAGAGGCGCTCCTACGAGCAGTACTTC.

The J gene is TRBJ2-7, the V gene TRBV28, with TRBD2 matching 9 bases. Unmatched junction bases numbered 6, after V lost 7 bases and J lost 2 bases. CDR1 MDHEN and CDR2 SYDVKM come from the germline V gene. The CDR3 loop spans 14 amino acids. The CDR3 sequence: CASNSGREPYEQYF. The CDR3 region has the DNA TGTGCCAGCAATAGCGGGAGAGAACCCTACGAGCAGTACTTC.

This sequence joins TRBV28 and TRBJ2-7; 10 nucleotides match TRBD2. The junction had 8 bases not matched to a gene; V was cut back by 5 bases and J by 7 bases. This CDR3 contains 14 residues. The V gene's germline CDR1 is MDHEN and CDR2 SYDVKM. CDR3 nucleotide sequence: TGTGCCAGCAGTCTACCTAGCGGGAGTCGTGAGCAGTACTTC. Translating it yields CASSLPSGSREQYF.

This clone has a handful of counts. V and J are TRBV29-1 and TRBJ2-1; the D call may be TRBD1 or TRBD2 (5 bases each). CDR1 is SQVTM, CDR2 ANQGSEA, per germline. V was shortened by 0 bases and J by 5 bases, with 17 bases between the two germline ends. CDR3 length: 16 amino acids. Written as DNA, the CDR3 is TGCAGCGTTGAAGATATGTTTGAGGGGACCGACAATGAGCAGTTCTTC. This gives the protein CSVEDMFEGTDNEQFF.

This clone was counted ten times or more. CDR3: CASSAGQGFTEAFF. CDR3 nucleotide sequence: TGTGCCAGCAGTGCGGGACAGGGGTTCACTGAAGCTTTCTTT. V and J are TRBV2 and TRBJ1-1, with 10 bases identical to TRBD1. The CDR3 length is 14 residues. CDR1 and CDR2 (germline): SNHLY, FYNNEI. V was clipped by 4 bases and J by 4 bases; unmatched bases: 3.

This clone was observed a handful of times. The V call is TRBV5-4, the J call TRBJ2-7; a possible D gene is TRBD2 (6 bases). The CDR3 loop spans 15 amino acids. The V gene lost 2 bases and the J gene lost 4 bases, with 16 bases spanning the gap. Per the germline V gene, CDR1 is SGHNT and CDR2 is YYREEE (reference sequence). CDR3 coding DNA: TGTGCCAGCAGCTTAAAGCCTAGCGTGACTTACGAGCAGTACTTC. This codes for CASSLKPSVTYEQYF.

This clone was detected ten times or more. The rearrangement uses TRBV6-4 and TRBJ2-2; D may match TRBD1 or TRBD2 (5 bases each). Trimming shortened V by 4 bases and J by 0 bases, and 6 bases separated the two germline ends. This CDR3 is 14 amino acids long. Germline V gene sequence: CDR1 MRHNA, CDR2 SNTAGT. The CDR3 region has the DNA TGTGCCAGCAGTGGGGACGCGAACACCGGGGAGCTGTTTTTT. This translates into CASSGDANTGELFF.

A remark on this clone: One end of the junction fails to match germline, which may point to a read error. Other DNA variants within this sample encode the same CDR3. The chain has TRBV30 and TRBJ2-7; possibly TRBD2 for D (6 bases). This CDR3 is 16 amino acids long. Germline V lookup: CDR1 GTSNPN, CDR2 SVGIG (reference sequence). The CDR3 bases are TGCGCCTGGATGGGTCTTCAGGGACTCAGCTCCTACGAGCAGTACTTC. It is translated as CAWMGLQGLSSYEQYF.

Many counts were recorded for this clone. The chain joins TRBV27 to TRBJ2-7; 10 bases line up with TRBD2. The ends lost 1 base at V and 5 bases at J; junction bases unmatched: 11. The CDR3 has 17 residues. The germline V gene encodes CDR1 MNHEY and CDR2 SMNVEV (reference sequence). The CDR3 DNA reads TGTGCCAGCAGTTTATTGCTAGCGGGAGATATAGCGGACGAGCAGTACTTC. This encodes CASSLLLAGDIADEQYF.

This clone was found once. The chain employs TRBV11-2 and TRBJ1-1, with 8 bases identical to TRBD1. Germline CDR1 reads SGHAT; CDR2 reads FQNNGV. The CDR3 length is 14 residues. The V and J ends lost 4 bases and 6 bases, in that order; junction bases with no gene match: 7. The CDR3 nucleotides are TGTGCCAGCAGCTCGCAGGGGGCGCGGGCTGAAGCTTTCTTT. Its protein is CASSSQGARAEAFF.

This clone has more than one count but fewer than ten. This chain joins TRBV6-4 and TRBJ2-6; no clear D. CDR3 length equals 15 residues. Trimming left V 2 bases short and J 0 bases short, with 5 bases between. In germline, CDR1 is MRHNA, CDR2 SNTAGT. CDR3 loop: CASSDQSSGANVLTF. Written as DNA, the CDR3 is TGTGCCAGCAGTGACCAGAGCTCTGGGGCCAACGTCCTGACTTTC.

In its sample, this clone was seen many times. J is TRBJ2-1 and V is TRBV5-6; the D gene is possibly TRBD2 (6 bases). There are 17 residues in the CDR3. The germline V and J ends were trimmed by 6 bases and 5 bases, with 24 bases remaining between them. Germline loops: CDR1 SGHDT, CDR2 YYEEEE. The CDR3 region has the DNA TGTGCCAGCACACCCCACTTGAGTAGCGGCCACAACAATGAGCAGTTCTTC. This sequence encodes CASTPHLSSGHNNEQFF.

This clone was detected only once. The chain has TRBV5-1 and TRBJ2-1; D may match TRBD1 or TRBD2 (5 bases each). Germline-derived CDR1 and CDR2 are SGHRS and YFSETQ. V was trimmed by 0 bases and J by 2 bases, leaving 12 bases between them. This CDR3 comprises 16 residues. The CDR3 sequence: CASSLDRDHPYNEQFF. The CDR3 DNA is TGCGCCAGCAGCTTGGACCGGGACCACCCCTACAATGAGCAGTTCTTC.

V usage is TRBV6-6 and J usage is TRBJ2-7; 9 bases are a match to TRBD1. Germline CDR1 and CDR2: MNHNY and SVGAGI (reference sequence). The CDR3 length is 15 residues. V gave up 5 bases and J gave up 5 bases; unmatched junction bases: 10. In DNA, the CDR3 is TGTGCCAGCAGTACCGGGGGAGGGACAGGGAACGAGCAGTACTTC. It codes for CASSTGGGTGNEQYF.

This chain joins TRBV28 and TRBJ1-4; D unclear. Trimming stripped 5 bases from V and 3 bases from J, with 16 bases between. CDR3 length: 16 residues. Germline CDR1 reads MDHEN; CDR2 reads SYDVKM. CDR3 sequence (DNA): TGTGCCAGCAGTGCCGTGACTAGCCCCCCTAATGAAAAACTGTTTTTT. Amino acid sequence: CASSAVTSPPNEKLFF.

This clone was observed many times. This chain connects TRBV6-1 to TRBJ2-1, with D possibly TRBD2 on 6 matching bases. This CDR3 is built from 15 residues. Trimming removed 2 bases at V and 4 bases at J, with 12 bases between. Germline V CDR1 and CDR2: MNHNS, SASEGT. The CDR3 reads CASSESGDPYNEQFF. The CDR3 DNA sequence: TGTGCCAGCAGTGAATCGGGGGACCCGTACAATGAGCAGTTCTTC.

Worth noting for this clone: Since a far larger clone is one base different, this is likely a read error. The genes are TRBV9 and TRBJ1-1; D is uncertain. This CDR3 has 13 amino acids. Trimming cost V 0 bases and J 4 bases, with 7 bases left between them. The germline V gene encodes CDR1 SGDLS and CDR2 YYNGEE. In DNA, the CDR3 is TGTGCCAGCAGCGTAGTGTGGGGCACTGAAGCTTTCTTT. This encodes CASSVVWGTEAFF.

The chain has TRBV7-9 and TRBJ2-7, with TRBD2 matching over 10 bases. The V segment lost 5 bases and the J segment 5 bases; nucleotides outside the gene matches: 9. The CDR3 consists of 15 residues. The V gene's germline CDR1 is SEHNR and CDR2 FQNEAQ (reference sequence). In nucleotides, the CDR3 is TGTGCCAGCAGCCCCCAGCGGGAGGGCCTGAACGAGCAGTACTTC. Translation: CASSPQREGLNEQYF.

The chain joins TRBV28 to TRBJ2-7, with D possibly TRBD1 on 5 matching bases. The CDR3 has 13 amino acids. Per germline, CDR1 MDHEN and CDR2 SYDVKM. V shed 5 bases and J shed 2 bases, with 10 bases lying between them. The CDR3 region has the DNA TGTGCCAGCAGTCCTTGGACAACCTACGAGCAGTACTTC. Its protein product is CASSPWTTYEQYF. Full variable domain (remainder filled in from reference TRBV28 and TRBJ2-7): DVKVTQSSRYLVKRTGEKVFLECVQDMDHENMFWYRQDPGLGLRLIYFSYDVKMKEKGDIPEGYSVSREKKERFSLILESASTNQTSMYLCASSPWTTYEQYFGPGTRLTVT.

J is TRBJ1-5 and V is TRBV27; D might be TRBD1 (5 bases). The CDR3 runs to 14 residues. Trimming removed 1 base from V and 4 bases from J, with 8 bases in between. Germline V gene data show CDR1 as MNHEY and CDR2 as SMNVEV (reference sequence). DNA for the CDR3: TGTGCCAGCAGTTTATATGGGGGGAATCAGCCCCAGCATTTT. Protein sequence: CASSLYGGNQPQHF.

The chain is built from TRBV10-2 and TRBJ1-3; D may be TRBD1 (5 bases). Germline V gene lookup returns CDR1 WSHSY and CDR2 SAAADI. V dropped 5 bases and J dropped 4 bases, with 12 bases sitting between them. CDR3 size: 14 residues. The CDR3 nucleotides read TGCGCCAGCAGTCGTCCCAGGGTAGGAAACACCATATATTTT. It translates to CASSRPRVGNTIYF.

The chain is built from TRBV6-5 and TRBJ1-3; tentative D call: TRBD1 (5 bases). This CDR3 contains 14 residues. Trimming pared 4 bases from V and 4 bases from J, leaving 11 bases between. Germline V gene sequence: CDR1 MNHEY, CDR2 SVGAGI. The CDR3 loop reads CASSFRDAGNTIYF. CDR3 DNA: TGTGCCAGCAGTTTCCGGGACGCCGGAAACACCATATATTTT.

The chain is built from TRBV2 and TRBJ2-1, with 12 bases identical to TRBD2. Looked up from germline, CDR1 is SNHLY and CDR2 is FYNNEI. The CDR3 extends over 19 amino acids. V was clipped by 2 bases and J by 0 bases; unmatched bases: 8. DNA for the CDR3: TGTGCCAGCAGTGAACCCCTAGCGGGAGGGCAGAGCTCCTACAATGAGCAGTTCTTC. This gives the protein CASSEPLAGGQSSYNEQFF. The variable domain in full, completed from reference TRBV2 and TRBJ2-1, reads EPEVTQTPSHQVTQMGQEVILRCVPISNHLYFYWYRQILGQKVEFLVSFYNNEISEKSEIFDDQFSVERPDGSNFTLKIRSTKLEDSAMYFCASSEPLAGGQSSYNEQFFGPGTRLTVL.

The chain couples TRBV29-1 to TRBJ2-5; 14 nucleotides match TRBD2. J gave up 7 bases and V 7 bases, and 11 bases lay outside the gene matches. The germline V gene encodes CDR1 SQVTM and CDR2 ANQGSEA. This CDR3 comprises 15 residues. This chain's CDR3 is CSATGWTSGRSTQYF. CDR3 DNA sequence: TGCAGCGCGACAGGGTGGACTAGCGGGAGGTCGACCCAGTACTTC.

With regard to this clone: Other DNA sequences within the sample encode an identical CDR3. The genes are TRBV9 and TRBJ2-3, with D maybe TRBD1 (5 bases). V lost 0 bases, J lost 2 bases, and 7 bases lay in between. Germline V lookup: CDR1 SGDLS, CDR2 YYNGEE. The CDR3 is made up of 14 amino acids. The CDR3 protein is CASSVGGSTDTQYF. DNA of the CDR3: TGTGCCAGCAGCGTAGGGGGCTCCACAGATACGCAGTATTTT.